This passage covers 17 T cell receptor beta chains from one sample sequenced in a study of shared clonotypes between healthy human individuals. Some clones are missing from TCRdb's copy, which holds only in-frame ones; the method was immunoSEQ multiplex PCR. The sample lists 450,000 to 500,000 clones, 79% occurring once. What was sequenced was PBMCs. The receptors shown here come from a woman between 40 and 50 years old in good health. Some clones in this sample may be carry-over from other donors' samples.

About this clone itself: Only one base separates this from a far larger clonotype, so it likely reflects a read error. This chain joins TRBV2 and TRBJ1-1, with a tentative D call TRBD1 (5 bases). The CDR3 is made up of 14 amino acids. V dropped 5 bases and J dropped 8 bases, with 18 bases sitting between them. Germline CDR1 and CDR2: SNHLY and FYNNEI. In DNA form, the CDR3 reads TGTGCCAGCAGTAAAGAAGCAGGGAGTAGGGAAGCTTTCTTT. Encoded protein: CASSKEAGSREAFF.

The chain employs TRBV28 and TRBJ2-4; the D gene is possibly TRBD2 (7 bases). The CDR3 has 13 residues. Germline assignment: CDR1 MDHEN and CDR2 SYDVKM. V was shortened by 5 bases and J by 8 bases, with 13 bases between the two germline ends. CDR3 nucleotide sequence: TGTGCCAGCAGTCGTACAGGGAGGGACATTCAGTACTTC. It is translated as CASSRTGRDIQYF.

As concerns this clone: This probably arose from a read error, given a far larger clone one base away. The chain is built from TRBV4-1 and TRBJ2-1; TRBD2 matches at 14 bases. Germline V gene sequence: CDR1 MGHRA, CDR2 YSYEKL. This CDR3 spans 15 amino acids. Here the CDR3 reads CASSPGLAGENAQFF. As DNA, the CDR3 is TGCGCCAGCAGCCCGGGACTAGCGGGAGAGAATGCGCAGTTCTTC.

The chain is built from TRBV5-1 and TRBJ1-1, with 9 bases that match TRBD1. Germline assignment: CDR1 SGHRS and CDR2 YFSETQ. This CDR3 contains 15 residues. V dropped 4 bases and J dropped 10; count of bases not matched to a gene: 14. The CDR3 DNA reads TGCGCCAGCAGCCCAGACAGGGGGGGATTCGCTGGAGCTTTCTTT. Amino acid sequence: CASSPDRGGFAGAFF.

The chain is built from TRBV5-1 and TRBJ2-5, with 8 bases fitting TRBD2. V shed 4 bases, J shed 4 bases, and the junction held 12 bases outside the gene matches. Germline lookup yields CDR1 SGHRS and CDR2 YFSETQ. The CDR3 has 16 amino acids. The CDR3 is CASSHGSGGPGETQYF. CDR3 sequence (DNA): TGCGCCAGCAGCCACGGATCGGGAGGGCCGGGAGAGACCCAGTACTTC.

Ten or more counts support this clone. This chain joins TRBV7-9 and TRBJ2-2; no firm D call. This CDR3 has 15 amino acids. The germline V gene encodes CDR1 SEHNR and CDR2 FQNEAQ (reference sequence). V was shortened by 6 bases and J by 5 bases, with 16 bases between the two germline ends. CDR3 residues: CASSSPKIRTGELFF. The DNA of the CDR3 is TGTGCCAGCAGTTCCCCCAAAATAAGGACCGGGGAGCTGTTTTTT.

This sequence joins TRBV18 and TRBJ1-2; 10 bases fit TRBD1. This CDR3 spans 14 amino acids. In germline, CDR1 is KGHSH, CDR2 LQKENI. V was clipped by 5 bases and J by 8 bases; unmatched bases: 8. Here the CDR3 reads CASSASGQGIGYTF. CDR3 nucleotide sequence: TGTGCCAGCTCAGCCTCGGGACAGGGGATCGGCTACACCTTC.

CDR3 residues: CAISEVDRGSGANVLTF. CDR3 DNA sequence: TGTGCCATCAGTGAAGTGGACAGGGGCTCTGGGGCCAACGTCCTGACTTTC. The chain is built from TRBV10-3 and TRBJ2-6; 9 nucleotides align to TRBD1. The germline gives CDR1 ENHRY, CDR2 SYGVKD. This CDR3 comprises 17 residues. The ends lost 3 bases at V and 0 bases at J; junction bases unmatched: 3.

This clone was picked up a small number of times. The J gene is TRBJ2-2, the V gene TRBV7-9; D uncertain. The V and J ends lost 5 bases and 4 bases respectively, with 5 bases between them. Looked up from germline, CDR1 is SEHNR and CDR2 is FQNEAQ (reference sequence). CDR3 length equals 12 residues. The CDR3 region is CASSGPTGELFF. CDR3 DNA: TGTGCCAGCAGCGGCCCCACCGGGGAGCTGTTTTTT.

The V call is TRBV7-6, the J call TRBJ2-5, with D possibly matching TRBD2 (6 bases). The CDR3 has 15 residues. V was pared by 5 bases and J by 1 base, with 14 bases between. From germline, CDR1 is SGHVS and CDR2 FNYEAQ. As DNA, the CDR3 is TGTGCCAGCAGCCCCCGTTGGGGGGTCCAAGAGACCCAGTACTTC. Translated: CASSPRWGVQETQYF.

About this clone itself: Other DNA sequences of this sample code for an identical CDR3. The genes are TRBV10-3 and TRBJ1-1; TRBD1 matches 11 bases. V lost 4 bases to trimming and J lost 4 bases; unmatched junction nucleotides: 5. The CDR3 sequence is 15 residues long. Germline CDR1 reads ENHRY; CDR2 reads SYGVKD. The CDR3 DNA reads TGTGCCATCAGTGTAGGTGGGACAGGGGGCACTGAAGCTTTCTTT. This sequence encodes CAISVGGTGGTEAFF.

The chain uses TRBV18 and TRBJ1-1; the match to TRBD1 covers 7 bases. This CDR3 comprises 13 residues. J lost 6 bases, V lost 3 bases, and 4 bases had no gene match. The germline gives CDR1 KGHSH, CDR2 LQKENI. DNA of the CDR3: TGTGCCAGCTCACCGGGACAGAAACCTGAAGCTTTCTTT. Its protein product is CASSPGQKPEAFF.

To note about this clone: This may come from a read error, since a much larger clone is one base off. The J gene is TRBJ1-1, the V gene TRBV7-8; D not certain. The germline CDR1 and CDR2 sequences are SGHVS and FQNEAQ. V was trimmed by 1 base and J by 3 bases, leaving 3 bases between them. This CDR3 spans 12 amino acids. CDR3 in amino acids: CASSLVDTEAFF. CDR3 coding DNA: TGTGCCAGCAGCTTAGTCGACACTGAAGCTTTCTTT.

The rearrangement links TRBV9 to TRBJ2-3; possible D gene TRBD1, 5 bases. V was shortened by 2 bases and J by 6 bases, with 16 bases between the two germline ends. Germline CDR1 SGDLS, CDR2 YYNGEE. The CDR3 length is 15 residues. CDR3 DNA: TGTGCCAGCAGCGTGCAGGGTGTCAACCGGGATACGCAGTATTTT. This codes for CASSVQGVNRDTQYF.

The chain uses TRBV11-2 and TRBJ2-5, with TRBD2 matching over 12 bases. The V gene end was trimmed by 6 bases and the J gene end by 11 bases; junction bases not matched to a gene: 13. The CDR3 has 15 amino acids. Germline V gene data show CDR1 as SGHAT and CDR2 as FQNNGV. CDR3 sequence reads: CASSPTLAGGGEQYF. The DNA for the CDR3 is TGTGCCAGCAGTCCAACCCTAGCGGGAGGGGGAGAGCAGTACTTC.

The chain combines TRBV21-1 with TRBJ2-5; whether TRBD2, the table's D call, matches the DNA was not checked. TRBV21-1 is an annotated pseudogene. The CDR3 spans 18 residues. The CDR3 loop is CASKLVAGESVGGETQYF. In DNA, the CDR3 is TGTGCCAGCAAGCTTGTAGCGGGAGAATCCGTCGGGGGGGAGACCCAGTACTTC.

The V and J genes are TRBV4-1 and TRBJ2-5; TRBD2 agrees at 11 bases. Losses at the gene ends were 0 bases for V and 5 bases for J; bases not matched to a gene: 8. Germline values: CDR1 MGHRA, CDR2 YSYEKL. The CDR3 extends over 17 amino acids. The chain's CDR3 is CASSQDFTSGSMETQYF. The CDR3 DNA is TGCGCCAGCAGCCAAGATTTTACTAGCGGGAGTATGGAGACCCAGTACTTC.